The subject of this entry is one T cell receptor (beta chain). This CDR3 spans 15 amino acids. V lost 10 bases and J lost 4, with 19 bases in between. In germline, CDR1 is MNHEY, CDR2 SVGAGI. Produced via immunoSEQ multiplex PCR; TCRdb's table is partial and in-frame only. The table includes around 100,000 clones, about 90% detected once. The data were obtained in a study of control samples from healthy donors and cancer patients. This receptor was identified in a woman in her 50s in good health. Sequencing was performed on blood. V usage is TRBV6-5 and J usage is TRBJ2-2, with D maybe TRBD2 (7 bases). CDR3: CATNAGALPTGELFF. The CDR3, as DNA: TGTGCCACCAACGCGGGGGCACTTCCCACCGGGGAGCTGTTTTTT.